This TCR beta chain was found in a study of blood T cell repertoires in COVID-19. Profiling relied on immunoSEQ multiplex PCR, and the TCRdb table lists in-frame clones only, not all of them. Of 250,000 or so clones in the sample, around 80% were seen once. CDR3 length equals 16 residues. In germline, CDR1 is SGHVS, CDR2 FNYEAQ. The V segment lost 5 bases and the J segment 4 bases; nucleotides outside the gene matches: 9. This clone was counted once. The rearrangement joins TRBV7-6 to TRBJ2-1; 9 positions match TRBD2. This clonotype originated in a woman between 18 and 29 years old with acute or convalescent COVID-19. Sequencing was done on a sample of peripheral blood. CDR3 sequence reads: CASSVDRLADYNEQFF. The CDR3 coding sequence is TGTGCCAGCAGCGTAGACAGACTAGCGGATTACAATGAGCAGTTCTTC.